This T cell receptor (beta chain) is from a study of blood T cell repertoires in COVID-19. Sequenced by immunoSEQ multiplex PCR; TCRdb stores in-frame clones only, minus some. The sample has nearly 250,000 clones; around 86% are singletons. The source of this sequence is an older woman who had recovered from COVID-19. The source material was peripheral blood.

The CDR3 DNA follows: TGCGCCAGCAGCCCCCTGGGGGGACCATTCACAGATACGCAGTATTTT. It specifies CASSPLGGPFTDTQYF. The chain has TRBV4-1 and TRBJ2-3; D might be TRBD2 (6 bases). The germline V gene has CDR1 MGHRA and CDR2 YSYEKL. This CDR3 region has 16 residues. V lost 4 bases and J 2 bases, leaving 16 bases between the germline ends.